This T cell receptor (beta chain) derives from a study of T-cell memory formation after mild COVID-19 (dated by TCRdb to 2020 to 2023). Study-wide context: Most TCR sequence clusters were specific to one of the two donors. In a couple of donors, T-cell clones that expanded and contracted after mild COVID-19 were followed by sequencing TCRalpha and TCRbeta repertoires longitudinally. The cohort comprised two young, previously healthy adult volunteers, one female and one male. Paper-wide results and their limitations: The study covered only a couple of mild cases, and larger cohorts including severe cases with pre-infection samples were considered necessary. The detection of some responding clones in pre-infection memory suggests that pre-existing cross-reactive memory T cells joined the SARS-CoV-2 response. Contracting CD4+ clones were located mainly in the CM and EM memory subsets, whereas CD8+ clones were found to be enriched in EMRA. Clones that contracted from day 15 to 85 showed balanced CD4/CD8 phenotypes, whereas a second wave of clones that expanded from day 15 to 37 leaned towards CD4+. The second-wave clones that peaked on day 37 were not confirmed to be SARS-CoV-2 specific.

In its sample, this clonotype was seen a few times. The antigen it recognizes is unknown. Base quality data are lacking; no much larger clone is found one base away. This sample was sequenced with an Illumina NovaSeq 6000. Using 5'RACE with constant-segment primers, TCRalpha and TCRbeta cDNA libraries were constructed, with sample barcodes and unique molecular identifiers added in the process. RNA was extracted from every sample with Trizol reagent. Amplification of the libraries took two PCR steps, and the second step added a second sample barcode plus Illumina TruSeq adapters. Libraries were sequenced on an Illumina NovaSeq with 2 x 150 bp paired-end reads. On the study's bioinformatics: The reads were demultiplexed and collapsed into UMI-guided consensus sequences using migec v1.2.7. With mixcr v2.1.11, UMI consensuses were aligned to TRA and TRB V and J templates and assembled into clonotypes. Expanded or contracted clonotypes were those called significant by both edgeR and NoisET, with noise models trained on biological replicates. edgeR calls used a false discovery rate-adjusted p below 0.01 and a log2 fold-change threshold of 1. As an exploratory analysis of dynamics, PCA with hierarchical clustering was applied to max-normalized trajectories of the 1000 most abundant clonotypes. Separately sequenced CD4+ and CD8+ repertoires were used to assign a CD4 or CD8 phenotype to each responding clone. TCRdb handled the public reads itself, with Q25 trimming in fastp and clone calling in MiXCR, and kept productive beta chains. When rows share a CDR3 protein, they turn into one entry using the most common DNA and genes. In this record, the V and J calls reflect TCRdb's handling and not the investigators' own analysis. Here the sample has 150,000 to 200,000 distinct CDR3 sequences; roughly 15% occur a single time. 13% to 15% of the sample comes from the top ten.

Ficoll-Paque density gradient centrifugation was used to isolate PBMCs. This TCR was sampled from an adult woman who had mild COVID-19 (a few samples of this study predate the infection). The sample titles of this study are shuffled in the database, so cell type and time point are left out; the donor was told from shared clones. Sequencing used PBMCs or a T cell subset sorted from them (not recorded which).

The CDR3 sequence is CASSRRTSRQETQYF. The nucleotide sequence reads as follows: TGTGCCAGCAGCCGACGGACTAGTCGGCAAGAGACCCAGTACTTC. Rearrangement joined TRBV7-9 to TRBJ2-5; 7 nucleotides in the junction match TRBD2. Germline trimming: 5 bases from V, 2 bases from J; junction bases outside gene matches: 8. From cysteine to phenylalanine, the CDR3 is 15 amino acids long. This entry keeps only the CDR3 DNA: 45 bases, framed from base 1. The germline V gene (reference sequence) provides CDR1 SEHNR and CDR2 FQNEAQ.